This T cell receptor beta chain was recovered during a study of blood T cell repertoires in COVID-19. Germline V lookup: CDR1 SNHLY, CDR2 FYNNEI. This CDR3 spans 13 amino acids. Trimming shortened V by 10 bases and J by 2 bases, and 14 bases separated the two germline ends. Profiled with immunoSEQ multiplex PCR; TCRdb holds only in-frame clones, not every one. The table includes 15,000 to 20,000 clones, about four fifths detected once. Sequenced: peripheral blood. The sequence came from a man aged 35-49 years with active or convalescent COVID-19. The chain combines TRBV2 with TRBJ1-2, with D tentatively TRBD1 (5 bases). Here the CDR3 reads CANRQSLNYGYTF. Here the CDR3 DNA reads TGTGCCAATAGACAGTCCCTGAACTATGGCTACACCTTC.